What follows are 11 T cell receptor beta chains derived from one specimen sequenced in a study of T cell responses to AZD1222 COVID-19 vaccine. The table came from immunoSEQ multiplex PCR; TCRdb's copy has only in-frame clones and leaves some out. This sample has about 100,000 clones, with roughly nine tenths found just once. Sequencing used peripheral blood, obtained on day 0 of AZD1222 vaccination. The receptors come from an adult in good health.

J is TRBJ2-5 and V is TRBV3-1 (or the pseudogene TRBV3-2), with a possible D match to TRBD2 (5 bases). The CDR3 consists of 15 residues. Germline values: CDR1 LGHDT, CDR2 YNNKEL (reference sequence). V was clipped by 4 bases and J by 8 bases, with 20 bases between them. Written as DNA, the CDR3 is TGTGCCAGCAGCCGACGGGAATCCAGGCCCGGTACCCAGTACTTC. This translates into CASSRRESRPGTQYF.

This clone was counted a few times. The rearrangement links TRBV7-8 to TRBJ2-3, with a weak D call TRBD2 (6 bases). V dropped 5 bases and J dropped 5 bases, with 20 bases sitting between them. CDR3 length: 16 residues. The V gene's germline CDR1 is SGHVS and CDR2 FQNEAQ. The CDR3 region is CASSPLRDSPRDTQYF. CDR3 nucleotides: TGTGCCAGCAGCCCCCTCCGGGACTCCCCCCGAGATACGCAGTATTTT.

The genes are TRBV9 and TRBJ2-1; D gene unclear. V was clipped by 4 bases and J by 7 bases, with 12 bases between them. This CDR3 comprises 13 residues. From germline, CDR1 is SGDLS and CDR2 YYNGEE. The CDR3 protein is CASSLDLYNEQFF. In nucleotides, the CDR3 is TGTGCCAGCAGCCTGGACCTCTATAATGAGCAGTTCTTC.

The chain combines TRBV7-3 with TRBJ1-6; the match to TRBD1 covers 8 bases. J lost 10 bases, V lost 5 bases, and 7 bases had no gene match. The CDR3 has 14 amino acids. CDR1 is SGHTA, CDR2 FQGTGA, per germline. CDR3 nucleotides: TGTGCCAGCAGCCCTGCGACAGGGGCATCACCCCTCCACTTT. Protein sequence: CASSPATGASPLHF.

The V call is TRBV4-1, the J call TRBJ1-2; D gene ambiguous. V lost 1 base and J 6 bases, leaving 21 bases between the germline ends. The CDR3 spans 17 residues. Germline values: CDR1 MGHRA, CDR2 YSYEKL. CDR3 residues: CASSQGGRVLRRDGYTF. CDR3 bases: TGCGCCAGCAGCCAAGGCGGCCGGGTTCTGAGACGAGATGGCTACACCTTC.

V and J are TRBV30 and TRBJ1-2, with D unclear. Germline CDR1 is GTSNPN and CDR2 is SVGIG (reference sequence). The CDR3 spans 10 residues. V lost 5 bases to trimming and J lost 3 bases, with 4 bases between them. CDR3 bases: TGTGCCTGGGGGGACTATGGCTACACCTTC. It codes for CAWGDYGYTF.

The rearrangement joins TRBV28 to TRBJ1-2; D is ambiguous. The CDR3 sequence is 12 residues long. Germline values: CDR1 MDHEN, CDR2 SYDVKM. Trimming removed 7 bases from V and 8 bases from J, with 14 bases in between. This CDR3 is CASTGGIRGYTF. The CDR3 DNA reads as TGTGCCAGCACGGGAGGGATCCGGGGCTACACCTTC.

This chain connects TRBV27 to TRBJ2-7; 8 bases are shared with TRBD1. Germline V CDR1 and CDR2: MNHEY, SMNVEV (reference sequence). This CDR3 has 19 amino acids. V dropped 2 bases and J dropped 2; count of bases not matched to a gene: 17. The CDR3 sequence is CASSLTAPRGRGIAYEQYF. CDR3 nucleotide sequence: TGTGCCAGCAGTTTAACGGCCCCCAGGGGGCGAGGAATTGCCTACGAGCAGTACTTC.

The chain recombines TRBV11-2 with TRBJ2-1; TRBD1 is a possible D gene (7 bases). The V and J ends lost 4 bases and 7 bases respectively, with 20 bases between them. The CDR3 runs 16 residues. Looked up from germline, CDR1 is SGHAT and CDR2 is FQNNGV. The CDR3 nucleotides read TGTGCCAGCAGCTCGGGGGCCGGGACAGTTCGTAATGAGCAGTTCTTC. This encodes CASSSGAGTVRNEQFF.

The chain links TRBV3-1 (or the pseudogene TRBV3-2) to TRBJ1-5; TRBD1 might be the D (6 bases). CDR1 LGHDT and CDR2 YNNKEL come from the germline V gene (reference sequence). The CDR3 runs to 15 residues. Trimming removed 4 bases at V and 1 base at J, with 11 bases between. The CDR3 spells CASSLGQVSNQPQHF. As DNA, the CDR3 is TGTGCCAGCAGCCTGGGACAAGTGAGCAATCAGCCCCAGCATTTT.

This chain uses TRBV6-5 with TRBJ1-2; no firm D call. Per germline, CDR1 MNHEY and CDR2 SVGAGI. Trimming stripped 7 bases from V and 0 bases from J, with 15 bases between. The CDR3 covers 15 residues. The CDR3 sequence is CASIVYTVSNYGYTF. The DNA for the CDR3 is TGTGCCAGCATTGTCTATACAGTTTCTAACTATGGCTACACCTTC.